Below are 23 T cell receptor beta chains sequenced from a single sample in a study of neoadjuvant anti-PD-1 for oral cavity cancer. Time point denoted: after neoadjuvant nivolumab, at surgical resection. The data were produced by immunoSEQ multiplex PCR, yet TCRdb's version contains in-frame clones alone and is incomplete. Here the sample spans 20,000 to 25,000 clones, around a quarter being singletons. The sequenced sample was tumor tissue, obtained after nivolumab (anti-PD-1) treatment. Receptor source: a person aged 35-79 years with oral cavity squamous cell carcinoma.

A few counts support this clone. The chain uses TRBV9 and TRBJ1-2; no clear D gene. The CDR3 has 15 residues. The germline CDR1 and CDR2 sequences are SGDLS and YYNGEE. Deletions cut 0 bases from V and 4 bases from J, with 13 bases between. DNA for the CDR3: TGTGCCAGCAGCGTAGGGGCCGCAACTCTCTATGGCTACACCTTC. This translates into CASSVGAATLYGYTF.

V gene TRBV7-9 combines with J gene TRBJ1-1, with unresolved D. CDR3 length equals 15 residues. Trimming took off 5 bases at V and 0 bases at J, with 13 bases between the two ends. Germline assignment: CDR1 SEHNR and CDR2 FQNEAQ (reference sequence). The CDR3 spells CASSPAYGLNTEAFF. DNA of the CDR3: TGTGCCAGCAGCCCCGCCTACGGCCTGAACACTGAAGCTTTCTTT.

The chain has TRBV5-4 and TRBJ1-1; 7 positions agree with TRBD1. V shed 4 bases, J shed 10 bases, and the junction held 7 bases outside the gene matches. Germline loops: CDR1 SGHNT, CDR2 YYREEE (reference sequence). The CDR3 spans 12 residues. Here the CDR3 reads CASSPGQAVAFF. CDR3 coding DNA: TGTGCCAGCAGCCCTGGACAGGCGGTAGCTTTCTTT.

This chain connects TRBV6-5 to TRBJ2-7; 10 positions match TRBD1. CDR1 is MNHEY and CDR2 is SVGAGI in the germline V gene. J was trimmed by 3 bases and V by 8 bases; bases with no gene match: 4. This CDR3 comprises 13 residues. The DNA of the CDR3 is TGTGCCAGCGGTCGGGACAGGGGCTACGAGCAGTACTTC. This encodes CASGRDRGYEQYF.

The chain carries TRBV9 and TRBJ2-1; D is possibly TRBD2 (6 bases). This CDR3 has 16 amino acids. Trimming cost V 3 bases and J 5 bases, with 18 bases left between them. Germline V gene lookup returns CDR1 SGDLS and CDR2 YYNGEE. The CDR3 nucleotides read TGTGCCAGCAGCGGGGGGACTGTAGTCCCTGACAATGAGCAGTTCTTC. It codes for CASSGGTVVPDNEQFF. The whole variable domain, remainder taken from reference TRBV9 and TRBJ2-1, is DSGVTQTPKHLITATGQRVTLRCSPRSGDLSVYWYQQSLDQGLQFLIQYYNGEERAKGNILERFSAQQFPDLHSELNLSSLELGDSALYFCASSGGTVVPDNEQFFGPGTRLTVL.

There are a few counts of this clone. Here the CDR3 reads CASSDIGGGGYTF. The DNA of the CDR3 is TGTGCCAGCAGTGATATAGGGGGCGGTGGCTACACCTTC. V gene TRBV6-1 combines with J gene TRBJ1-2; TRBD1 agrees at 7 bases. The trim removed 3 bases at V and 7 bases at J, leaving 5 bases unmatched. CDR3 size: 13 residues. Germline assignment: CDR1 MNHNS and CDR2 SASEGT.

This clone showed up many times. J is TRBJ2-7 and V is TRBV15, with 7 bases aligning to TRBD1. Germline CDR1 is LNHNV and CDR2 is YYDKDF (reference sequence). This CDR3 comprises 14 residues. V lost 3 bases and J lost 0; bases outside the gene matches: 2. CDR3 loop: CATSSRDSSYEQYF. CDR3 coding DNA: TGTGCCACCAGCAGCCGGGACAGCTCCTACGAGCAGTACTTC.

For the CDR3, the DNA is TGTGCCAGTAGTATAGATCCAGGGGATGCTTTCTTT. Translated: CASSIDPGDAFF. The V and J genes are TRBV19 and TRBJ1-1; possible D gene TRBD1, 6 bases. The CDR3 consists of 12 residues. Deletions cut 0 bases from V and 11 bases from J, with 10 bases between. Germline V CDR1 and CDR2: LNHDA, SQIVND (reference sequence). The variable domain in full, with the rest retrieved from reference TRBV19 and TRBJ1-1, is DGGITQSPKYLFRKEGQNVTLSCEQNLNHDAMYWYRQDPGQGLRLIYYSQIVNDFQKGDIAEGYSVSREKKESFPLTVTSAQKNPTAFYLCASSIDPGDAFFGQGTRLTVV.

The V gene is TRBV5-4, the J gene TRBJ2-7; the D is unclear. Trimming stripped 4 bases from V and 7 bases from J, with 15 bases between. This CDR3 region has 13 residues. In germline, CDR1 is SGHNT, CDR2 YYREEE (reference sequence). The CDR3 DNA is TGTGCCAGCAGCCGAAACCTGGCATGGGAGCAGTACTTC. The encoded protein is CASSRNLAWEQYF.

The V gene is TRBV9, the J gene TRBJ1-2, with D unresolved. Germline CDR1 reads SGDLS; CDR2 reads YYNGEE. The CDR3 loop spans 12 amino acids. V lost 0 bases to trimming and J lost 8 bases, with 8 bases between them. CDR3 protein: CASSVAHYGYTF. CDR3 DNA sequence: TGTGCCAGCAGCGTAGCCCATTACGGCTACACCTTC.

The rearrangement links TRBV6-1 to TRBJ2-7; 7 positions match TRBD1. V was clipped by 6 bases and J by 7 bases; unmatched bases: 6. This CDR3 comprises 12 residues. Germline V CDR1 and CDR2: MNHNS, SASEGT. CDR3 nucleotide sequence: TGTGCCAGCAGGCCAGGGGGAGAGGAGCAGTACTTC. This encodes CASRPGGEEQYF.

This clone was observed a handful of times. One end of the junction does not line up with germline, which may come from a read error. This sequence joins TRBV28 and TRBJ1-5; tentative D call: TRBD1 (6 bases). The germline V gene has CDR1 MDHEN and CDR2 SYDVKM. The CDR3 totals 18 residues. DNA for the CDR3: TGTGCCAGCAGCTTATGGGGGCCGACACTTTATAGCAATCAGCCCCAGCATTTT. This gives the protein CASSLWGPTLYSNQPQHF. Full variable domain (rest looked up from reference TRBV28 and TRBJ1-5): DVKVTQSSRYLVKRTGEKVFLECVQDMDHENMFWYRQDPGLGLRLIYFSYDVKMKEKGDIPEGYSVSREKKERFSLILESASTNQTSMYLCASSLWGPTLYSNQPQHFGDGTRLSIL.

This clone was observed many times. The gene calls are TRBV4-2 and TRBJ1-5, with 8 bases aligning to TRBD1. V lost 1 base and J lost 7; bases outside the gene matches: 3. This CDR3 spans 14 amino acids. Per the germline V gene, CDR1 is LGHNA and CDR2 is YNFKEQ. CDR3 sequence: CASSQVTGAQPQHF. CDR3 DNA: TGTGCCAGCAGCCAAGTGACAGGGGCACAGCCCCAGCATTTT.

The chain is built from TRBV7-8 and TRBJ2-7; perhaps TRBD1 as D (6 bases). V was shortened by 1 base and J by 6 bases, with 7 bases between the two germline ends. The CDR3 spans 12 residues. Germline CDR1 SGHVS, CDR2 FQNEAQ. The CDR3 sequence: CASSLGGLEQYF. As DNA, the CDR3 is TGTGCCAGCAGCTTAGGGGGGCTCGAGCAGTACTTC.

This chain uses TRBV9 with TRBJ2-2; D unresolved. The V gene's germline CDR1 is SGDLS and CDR2 YYNGEE. Trimming shortened V by 0 bases and J by 4 bases, and 7 bases separated the two germline ends. The CDR3 sequence is 14 residues long. The CDR3: CASSVGTATGELFF. The CDR3 nucleotides are TGTGCCAGCAGCGTAGGGACGGCCACCGGGGAGCTGTTTTTT.

This clone has a handful of counts. The gene calls are TRBV27 and TRBJ1-5; possibly TRBD1 for D (5 bases). CDR3 length: 15 residues. V was clipped by 0 bases and J by 0 bases, with 6 bases between them. From germline, CDR1 is MNHEY and CDR2 SMNVEV (reference sequence). The CDR3 DNA follows: TGTGCCAGCAGTTTATCGGGGGGTAGCAATCAGCCCCAGCATTTT. It is translated as CASSLSGGSNQPQHF.

V is TRBV11-2 and J is TRBJ1-3; D is undetermined. The length of the CDR3 is 14 residues. CDR1 and CDR2 (germline): SGHAT, FQNNGV. The V gene lost 5 bases and the J gene lost 0 bases, with 8 bases spanning the gap. CDR3 DNA sequence: TGTGCCAGCAGCACCCTGGACTCTGGAAACACCATATATTTT. This sequence encodes CASSTLDSGNTIYF.

This CDR3 is CASSLGDLRQPQHF. The CDR3 coding sequence is TGTGCCAGCAGCTTAGGAGACCTAAGGCAGCCCCAGCATTTT. The chain combines TRBV7-9 with TRBJ1-5, with D unclear. The CDR3 consists of 14 residues. With 1 base removed from V and 7 bases from J, the gap between germline ends came to 11 bases. Germline V gene sequence: CDR1 SEHNR, CDR2 FQNEAQ (reference sequence).

This clone was picked up a small number of times. The rearrangement joins TRBV7-9 to TRBJ2-2, with 8 bases aligning to TRBD1. The CDR3 is made up of 16 amino acids. J lost 7 bases, V lost 0 bases, and 7 bases had no gene match. Germline CDR1 reads SEHNR; CDR2 reads FQNEAQ (reference sequence). CDR3 nucleotide sequence: TGTGCCAGCAGCTTAGCTACAGGGGGTTACGGCGGGGAGCTGTTTTTT. The encoded protein is CASSLATGGYGGELFF.

This clone was observed a few times. V gene TRBV25-1 combines with J gene TRBJ2-5; D might be TRBD2 (5 bases). CDR1 and CDR2 (germline): MGHDK, SYGVNS. The CDR3 contains 14 residues. Deletions cut 3 bases from V and 6 bases from J, with 14 bases between. Here the CDR3 DNA reads TGTGCCAGCAGTGAGCCGGGAAACCTAAAGACCCAGTACTTC. It yields the protein CASSEPGNLKTQYF.

This clone appeared a few times. The chain couples TRBV19 to TRBJ1-3; possible D gene TRBD1, 5 bases. The germline gives CDR1 LNHDA, CDR2 SQIVND (reference sequence). The CDR3 has 16 residues. V lost 7 bases to trimming and J lost 0 bases, with 16 bases between them. Written as DNA, the CDR3 is TGTGCCAGTACCCTCGAGGGACTACACTCTGGAAACACCATATATTTT. Protein sequence: CASTLEGLHSGNTIYF.

The chain joins TRBV2 to TRBJ1-2; D gene ambiguous. In germline, CDR1 is SNHLY, CDR2 FYNNEI. The CDR3 has 13 residues. V shed 9 bases and J shed 7 bases, with 18 bases lying between them. CDR3 nucleotide sequence: TGTGCCAGAAGCTTAGAGTGGGCGCGTGGCTACACCTTC. Translation gives CARSLEWARGYTF. Using reference TRBV2 and TRBJ1-2 for the parts outside the CDR3, the full variable domain is EPEVTQTPSHQVTQMGQEVILRCVPISNHLYFYWYRQILGQKVEFLVSFYNNEISEKSEIFDDQFSVERPDGSNFTLKIRSTKLEDSAMYFCARSLEWARGYTFGSGTRLTVV.

The CDR3 DNA reads TGTGCCAGCAGCGTAGTCAGGGGCACTGAAGCTTTCTTT. This translates into CASSVVRGTEAFF. This chain connects TRBV9 to TRBJ1-1; D is possibly TRBD1 (6 bases). V dropped 0 bases and J dropped 4 bases, with 7 bases sitting between them. The CDR3 is 13 amino acids. Germline values: CDR1 SGDLS, CDR2 YYNGEE.